These 24 T cell receptor beta chains were all obtained from the same sample, sequenced in a study of cytomegalovirus exposure and HLA in healthy donors. Use of 60 Vbeta and 13 Jbeta primers characterized the PCR. TCRdb's copy holds only in-frame clones and misses some; the assay was immunoSEQ multiplex PCR. The table includes about 120,000 clones, 79% detected once. Sequenced sample: PBMCs. The receptor set was obtained from a man aged 18 to 35 in good health and CMV-seronegative.

CDR3 loop: CASSLSLAGLTDTQYF. The CDR3 coding sequence is TGTGCCAGCAGCTTAAGTCTAGCGGGACTCACAGATACGCAGTATTTT. The V and J genes are TRBV7-9 and TRBJ2-3; 9 nucleotides align to TRBD2. This CDR3 region has 16 residues. From germline, CDR1 is SEHNR and CDR2 FQNEAQ (reference sequence). V dropped 2 bases and J dropped 2; count of bases not matched to a gene: 5.

The chain has TRBV4-2 and TRBJ2-6; the match to TRBD2 covers 7 bases. CDR1 LGHNA and CDR2 YNFKEQ come from the germline V gene. The CDR3 is 16 amino acids. V lost 0 bases, J lost 1 base, and 0 bases stayed unmatched. For the CDR3, the DNA is TGTGCCAGCAGCCAAGAGGGGGGGTCTGGGGCCAACGTCCTGACTTTC. Amino acid sequence: CASSQEGGSGANVLTF.

The J gene is TRBJ1-6, the V gene TRBV5-5; 7 bases are shared with TRBD1. Germline V gives CDR1 SGHKS, CDR2 YYEKEE (reference sequence). This CDR3 comprises 14 residues. V was clipped by 6 bases and J by 7 bases; unmatched bases: 7. The CDR3 DNA is TGTGCCAGCATCCAGGGACAGTCAAATTCACCCCTCCACTTT. Translating it yields CASIQGQSNSPLHF. Full variable domain (rest looked up from reference TRBV5-5 and TRBJ1-6): DAGVTQSPTHLIKTRGQQVTLRCSPISGHKSVSWYQQVLGQGPQFIFQYYEKEERGRGNFPDRFSARQFPNYSSELNVNALLLGDSALYLCASIQGQSNSPLHFGNGTRLTVT.

About this clone itself: As the CDR3 is not closed by the conserved phenylalanine or tryptophan, this likely results from a read error. It is unclear where the CDR3 begins or ends on the DNA, so no DNA is shown, and the CDR3 is as TCRdb lists it. The V gene is TRBV30, the J gene TRBJ1-4; the table names TRBD1, a call not compared with the DNA. The length of the CDR3 is 12 amino acids, counting both ends. CDR1 is GTSNPN and CDR2 is SVGIG in the germline V gene (reference sequence). CDR3 protein: CAWSEPPGHLQL.

This clone showed up just a few times. This chain links TRBV5-5 with TRBJ1-1, with D possibly TRBD1 on 5 matching bases. Trimming shortened V by 2 bases and J by 8 bases, and 22 bases separated the two germline ends. Germline loops: CDR1 SGHKS, CDR2 YYEKEE (reference sequence). The CDR3 totals 16 residues. The CDR3 DNA reads TGTGCCAGCAGCTTAGGGGATTTAGGGGTTCGTGGGGAAGCTTTCTTT. Its translation: CASSLGDLGVRGEAFF.

The V gene is TRBV28, the J gene TRBJ1-2, with D perhaps matching TRBD1 (6 bases). The germline CDR1 and CDR2 sequences are MDHEN and SYDVKM. The CDR3 runs to 14 residues. The V and J ends lost 8 bases and 4 bases respectively, with 17 bases between them. This CDR3 reads CASQLQTGAYGYTF. For the CDR3, the DNA is TGTGCCAGCCAACTACAGACAGGAGCCTATGGCTACACCTTC.

The chain joins TRBV5-4 to TRBJ2-1, with D perhaps TRBD2 (5 bases). The V and J ends lost 4 bases and 12 bases respectively, with 14 bases between them. Per the germline V gene, CDR1 is SGHNT and CDR2 is YYREEE (reference sequence). The CDR3 consists of 12 residues. CDR3 DNA: TGTGCCAGCAGCGACGACTACACTGGGCAGTTCTTC. It translates to CASSDDYTGQFF. Supplemented by reference TRBV5-4 and TRBJ2-1, the full variable domain reads ETGVTQSPTHLIKTRGQQVTLRCSSQSGHNTVSWYQQALGQGPQFIFQYYREEENGRGNFPPRFSGLQFPNYSSELNVNALELDDSALYLCASSDDYTGQFFGPGTRLTVL.

The chain combines TRBV29-1 with TRBJ1-2, with D possibly being TRBD1 (5 bases). Germline V CDR1 and CDR2: SQVTM, ANQGSEA. CDR3 length: 14 amino acids. Trimming took 3 bases from V and 1 from J, leaving 12 bases between them. The CDR3 reads CSVDLARDNYGYTF. The CDR3 bases are TGCAGCGTTGATTTGGCCAGGGATAACTATGGCTACACCTTC.

V is TRBV2 and J is TRBJ2-7; 7 bases are shared with TRBD1. J gave up 7 bases and V 6 bases, and 15 bases lay outside the gene matches. The CDR3 loop spans 15 amino acids. The germline V gene encodes CDR1 SNHLY and CDR2 FYNNEI. CDR3 nucleotide sequence: TGTGCCAGCAGGGTACCCGGGACAGCGCGGAGGGAGCAGTACTTC. This sequence encodes CASRVPGTARREQYF.

This sequence joins TRBV6-1 and TRBJ1-2, with 7 bases identical to TRBD1. The germline CDR1 and CDR2 sequences are MNHNS and SASEGT. Trimming removed 1 base from V and 8 bases from J; junction bases left unmatched: 10. The CDR3 runs 15 residues. CDR3 in DNA: TGTGCCAGCAGTGAAGGAGGGGGCTTTGGTATGGGCTACACCTTC. This sequence encodes CASSEGGGFGMGYTF.

In its sample, this clone was seen a few times. V usage is TRBV10-3 and J usage is TRBJ1-1, with D perhaps TRBD1 (5 bases). Germline V gene lookup returns CDR1 ENHRY and CDR2 SYGVKD. The germline V and J ends were trimmed by 4 bases and 5 bases, with 8 bases remaining between them. The CDR3 spans 12 residues. The CDR3 loop reads CAISAKGTEAFF. In DNA form, the CDR3 reads TGTGCCATCAGTGCGAAGGGGACTGAAGCTTTCTTT.

This chain joins TRBV11-3 and TRBJ2-2, with a tentative D call TRBD1 (7 bases). V was shortened by 6 bases and J by 0 bases, with 11 bases between the two germline ends. Germline CDR1 is SGHNT and CDR2 is YENEEA. This CDR3 has 15 residues. CDR3 loop: CASRRGTANTGELFF. The CDR3 nucleotides read TGTGCCAGCAGACGCGGGACAGCGAACACCGGGGAGCTGTTTTTT.

This rearrangement joins TRBV9 to TRBJ1-2, with 7 bases matching TRBD1. CDR3 length: 14 residues. Losses at the gene ends were 3 bases for V and 6 bases for J; bases not matched to a gene: 8. CDR1 is SGDLS, CDR2 YYNGEE, per germline. This chain's CDR3 is CASSAVTGRNGYTF. The DNA of the CDR3 is TGTGCCAGCAGCGCTGTGACAGGGCGGAATGGCTACACCTTC.

The rearrangement joins TRBV5-5 to TRBJ1-3, with D tentatively TRBD1 (5 bases). V was cut by 4 bases and J by 5 bases, with 16 bases left in between. Germline values: CDR1 SGHKS, CDR2 YYEKEE (reference sequence). CDR3 length: 15 residues. The CDR3 loop is CASSLEVGRRNTIYF. CDR3 nucleotides: TGTGCCAGCAGCCTGGAGGTGGGGCGCCGAAACACCATATATTTT.

This rearrangement joins TRBV7-9 to TRBJ1-1; the D is unclear. Trimming stripped 0 bases from V and 7 bases from J, with 9 bases between. Germline loops: CDR1 SEHNR, CDR2 FQNEAQ (reference sequence). This CDR3 comprises 13 residues. Here the CDR3 DNA reads TGTGCCAGCAGCTTAGCACCGCCCGGTGAAGCTTTCTTT. It encodes CASSLAPPGEAFF.

V gene TRBV18 combines with J gene TRBJ2-3, with 8 bases aligning to TRBD1. CDR3 length: 17 residues. CDR1 and CDR2 from the germline V gene are KGHSH and LQKENI. Trimming at V came to 3 bases and at J to 2 bases, leaving 10 bases not matched to a gene. CDR3 protein: CASSPPRTGRSTDTQYF. The CDR3 DNA is TGTGCCAGCTCACCCCCAAGGACAGGGCGTTCCACAGATACGCAGTATTTT.

V gene TRBV11-2 combines with J gene TRBJ2-7; no clear D gene. The CDR3 extends over 10 amino acids. The germline gives CDR1 SGHAT, CDR2 FQNNGV. V was trimmed by 4 bases and J by 9 bases, leaving 7 bases between them. CDR3 sequence (DNA): TGTGCCAGCAGCTCGGGTGGGCAGTACTTC. The encoded protein is CASSSGGQYF.

This chain uses TRBV7-2 with TRBJ2-7, with 8 bases lining up with TRBD2. The germline V gene has CDR1 SGHTA and CDR2 FQGNSA. Trimming at V came to 3 bases and at J to 2 bases, leaving 9 bases not matched to a gene. The CDR3 covers 16 residues. The CDR3 region has the DNA TGTGCCAGCAGCTTTTCGGGCGGGAGGAAAGCCTACGAGCAGTACTTC. This encodes CASSFSGGRKAYEQYF.

This clone was detected a few times. The chain uses TRBV4-1 and TRBJ1-4, with unresolved D. Trimming left V 0 bases short and J 8 bases short, with 16 bases between. Looked up from germline, CDR1 is MGHRA and CDR2 is YSYEKL. The CDR3 has 16 residues. The CDR3 spells CASSQDYQPGGEKLFF. In nucleotides, the CDR3 is TGCGCCAGCAGCCAAGATTACCAACCCGGAGGGGAAAAACTGTTTTTT.

V usage is TRBV4-3 and J usage is TRBJ2-1; TRBD2 agrees at 10 bases. The CDR3 is made up of 17 amino acids. V gave up 1 base and J gave up 4 bases; unmatched junction bases: 7. Germline lookup yields CDR1 LGHNA and CDR2 YSLEER. The CDR3 DNA follows: TGCGCCAGCAGCCAAGGGGGCCCTAGCGGGAGTTACAATGAGCAGTTCTTC. Its protein product is CASSQGGPSGSYNEQFF.

The chain recombines TRBV11-3 with TRBJ2-1, with 11 bases aligning to TRBD2. There are 16 residues in the CDR3. Germline lookup yields CDR1 SGHNT and CDR2 YENEEA. With V trimmed by 3 bases and J by 8 bases, 9 bases remained unmatched. This chain's CDR3 is CASSLGIAGGRDEQFF. The CDR3 DNA sequence: TGTGCCAGCAGCTTGGGCATAGCGGGAGGGCGGGATGAGCAGTTCTTC. Using reference TRBV11-3 and TRBJ2-1 for the parts outside the CDR3, the full variable domain is EAGVVQSPRYKIIEKKQPVAFWCNPISGHNTLYWYLQNLGQGPELLIRYENEEAVDDSQLPKDRFSAERLKGVDSTLKIQPAELGDSAVYLCASSLGIAGGRDEQFFGPGTRLTVL.

The chain has TRBV9 and TRBJ1-1; 7 nucleotides line up with TRBD1. The germline gives CDR1 SGDLS, CDR2 YYNGEE. CDR3 length equals 11 residues. After removal of 3 bases from V and 11 bases from J, the junction contained 4 bases not matched to a gene. The CDR3 protein is CASSAGTEAFF. For the CDR3, the DNA is TGTGCCAGCAGCGCTGGGACAGAGGCTTTCTTT.

The chain combines TRBV9 with TRBJ1-2, with 7 bases aligning to TRBD1. This CDR3 contains 14 residues. J lost 8 bases, V lost 3 bases, and 10 bases had no gene match. Germline lookup yields CDR1 SGDLS and CDR2 YYNGEE. CDR3 sequence reads: CASSAETGLGGYTF. In DNA, the CDR3 is TGTGCCAGCAGCGCAGAGACAGGGCTGGGCGGCTACACCTTC. Based on the CDR3 plus reference TRBV9 and TRBJ1-2, the full variable domain is DSGVTQTPKHLITATGQRVTLRCSPRSGDLSVYWYQQSLDQGLQFLIQYYNGEERAKGNILERFSAQQFPDLHSELNLSSLELGDSALYFCASSAETGLGGYTFGSGTRLTVV.

The chain combines TRBV9 with TRBJ2-1; 12 bases are shared with TRBD1. The germline CDR1 and CDR2 sequences are SGDLS and YYNGEE. Losses at the gene ends were 6 bases for V and 5 bases for J; bases not matched to a gene: 3. The CDR3 consists of 14 residues. The CDR3 coding sequence is TGTGCCAGCACCGGGACAGGGGGCCACAATGAGCAGTTCTTC. It codes for CASTGTGGHNEQFF.